Listed here are 24 T cell receptor beta chains from one sample, sequenced in a study of T cells after yellow fever vaccination. TCRdb fed the 5' RACE reads into MiXCR, producing one record per CDR3 protein. The sample has some 500,000 distinct CDR3 sequences, roughly 14% seen once; the top ten hold more than 13%. Source: PBMCs, taken on the day of the yellow fever booster vaccination. The origin of the receptors is a man aged 30 to 45 who received the YFV17D yellow fever vaccine.

This clonotype came up a few times. J is TRBJ2-5 and V is TRBV25-1; weak D call: TRBD2 (6 bases). The CDR3 runs 15 residues. Trimming took off 3 bases at V and 5 bases at J, with 16 bases between the two ends. Germline V gene sequence: CDR1 MGHDK, CDR2 SYGVNS. CDR3 DNA sequence: TGTGCCAGCAGTGAGCCCCCTGGCGGGGTGGAGACCCAGTACTTC. Translating gives CASSEPPGGVETQYF.

V is TRBV21-1 and J is TRBJ2-7; the table calls TRBD1, which could not be checked here. TRBV21-1 corresponds to a pseudogene. The CDR3 is 12 residues long. The chain's CDR3 is CASMQGAYEQYF. The CDR3 region has the DNA TGTGCCAGCATGCAGGGGGCCTACGAGCAGTACTTC.

The chain is built from TRBV12-3 or TRBV12-4 and TRBJ2-7, with a weak D call TRBD1 (5 bases). The germline V and J ends were trimmed by 5 bases and 4 bases, with 9 bases remaining between them. The CDR3 extends over 12 amino acids. CDR3 DNA: TGTGCCAGCAGTCAGACAGAATACGAGCAGTACTTC. Its protein is CASSQTEYEQYF.

This clonotype occurred once. The J gene is TRBJ2-1, the V gene TRBV18; no definite D call. CDR3 length: 13 amino acids. CDR1 KGHSH and CDR2 LQKENI come from the germline V gene. V lost 5 bases, J lost 8 bases, and 13 bases lay in between. CDR3 sequence reads: CASSNQREDEQFF. CDR3 DNA sequence: TGTGCCAGCTCAAACCAGAGAGAGGATGAGCAGTTCTTC.

In this sample, this clonotype turned up a few times. The chain recombines TRBV14 with TRBJ2-7, with 7 bases matching TRBD2. Germline V CDR1 and CDR2: SGHDN, FVKESK. The CDR3 has 13 residues. V was pared by 4 bases and J by 12 bases, with 12 bases of the junction left unmatched. CDR3 in DNA: TGTGCCAGCAGCCTCGGGACTAAAAGAATTGGGTACTTC. This encodes CASSLGTKRIGYF.

V and J are TRBV7-2 and TRBJ2-5, with TRBD2 as a possible D gene (5 bases). V lost 1 base to trimming and J lost 3 bases, with 9 bases between them. CDR3 length equals 14 residues. Germline loops: CDR1 SGHTA, CDR2 FQGNSA. This CDR3 is CASSLDSAEETQYF. The CDR3 nucleotides read TGTGCCAGCAGCTTAGATAGCGCTGAAGAGACCCAGTACTTC.

This clonotype was detected once. This chain's CDR3 is CSANKQGGLSYEQYF. CDR3 nucleotide sequence: TGCAGTGCCAATAAACAGGGAGGCCTGTCCTACGAGCAGTACTTC. This chain uses TRBV20-1 with TRBJ2-7; D tentatively reads TRBD1 or TRBD2 (6 bases each). The ends were cut back, 6 bases at V and 1 base at J, with 19 bases in the middle. In germline, CDR1 is DFQATT, CDR2 SNEGSKA (reference sequence). The CDR3 length is 15 residues.

The chain uses TRBV20-1 and TRBJ1-5; D may be TRBD1 (5 bases). The V gene lost 6 bases and the J gene lost 2 bases, with 20 bases spanning the gap. This CDR3 is 16 amino acids long. Germline V gives CDR1 DFQATT, CDR2 SNEGSKA (reference sequence). The CDR3 spells CSARDGVEFGNQPQHF. Here the CDR3 DNA reads TGCAGTGCGAGGGACGGGGTAGAATTTGGCAATCAGCCCCAGCATTTT.

The chain combines TRBV6-5 with TRBJ2-2, with unresolved D. The CDR3 totals 15 residues. Trimming removed 3 bases at V and 0 bases at J, with 8 bases between. CDR1 and CDR2 (germline): MNHEY, SVGAGI. This chain's CDR3 is CASSYQLTNTGELFF. The CDR3, as DNA: TGTGCCAGCAGTTATCAACTAACGAACACCGGGGAGCTGTTTTTT.

J is TRBJ2-5 and V is TRBV20-1; D is perhaps TRBD2 (5 bases). V lost 5 bases and J 3 bases, leaving 16 bases between the germline ends. The CDR3 covers 14 residues. Germline loops: CDR1 DFQATT, CDR2 SNEGSKA (reference sequence). Here the CDR3 DNA reads TGCAGTGCTCTATCCGGGGAGCGGAAAGAGACCCAGTACTTC. Translating it yields CSALSGERKETQYF.

The rearrangement links TRBV6-1 to TRBJ1-2; a weak D match, TRBD1 (6 bases). The V gene's germline CDR1 is MNHNS and CDR2 SASEGT. The V end was cut by 6 bases, the J end by 7 bases, with 15 bases between. The CDR3 is 13 residues long. The CDR3 protein is CASSTTGNGGYTF. CDR3 DNA sequence: TGTGCCAGCAGCACCACAGGGAACGGTGGCTACACCTTC.

This clonotype was seen repeatedly, ten times or more. The V and J genes are TRBV18 and TRBJ2-7, with D unresolved. This CDR3 contains 12 residues. Trimming shortened V by 8 bases and J by 1 base, and 9 bases separated the two germline ends. Per germline, CDR1 KGHSH and CDR2 LQKENI. The CDR3, as DNA: TGTGCCAGCAGTCCCAGGTCCTACGAGCAGTACTTC. It specifies CASSPRSYEQYF.

This clonotype was seen only a few times. The rearrangement links TRBV6-2 or TRBV6-3 to TRBJ2-1; the D gene is possibly TRBD2 (6 bases). V lost 2 bases and J 7 bases, leaving 21 bases between the germline ends. The germline V gene has CDR1 MNHEY and CDR2 SVGEGT. The CDR3 is made up of 17 amino acids. Here the CDR3 DNA reads TGTGCCAGCAGTTACAATCTCTGGCGGGATCGCGAAAATGAGCAGTTCTTC. Translating it yields CASSYNLWRDRENEQFF.

The rearrangement joins TRBV5-4 to TRBJ2-1; possibly TRBD1 or TRBD2 for D (5 bases each). Germline values: CDR1 SGHNT, CDR2 YYREEE (reference sequence). V lost 3 bases to trimming and J lost 5 bases, with 18 bases between them. The CDR3 is made up of 16 amino acids. CDR3 sequence reads: CASSSGTPSRDNEQFF. CDR3 DNA: TGTGCCAGCAGCTCCGGGACCCCATCGCGGGACAATGAGCAGTTCTTC.

The chain is built from TRBV7-9 and TRBJ2-2; D is perhaps TRBD1 or TRBD2 (5 bases each). Germline-derived CDR1 and CDR2 are SEHNR and FQNEAQ (reference sequence). This CDR3 is built from 14 residues. Trimming left V 5 bases short and J 5 bases short, with 12 bases between. CDR3 in DNA: TGTGCCAGCAGCCGTCGTGAGGGGACCGGGGAGCTGTTTTTT. The encoded protein is CASSRREGTGELFF.

This clonotype was detected a few times. The chain couples TRBV7-2 to TRBJ2-5, with D uncertain. The V and J ends lost 5 bases and 2 bases respectively, with 9 bases between them. Germline V lookup: CDR1 SGHTA, CDR2 FQGNSA. The CDR3 totals 13 residues. The CDR3 loop is CASSGNMQETQYF. The CDR3 DNA reads as TGTGCCAGCAGCGGTAACATGCAAGAGACCCAGTACTTC.

This clonotype was counted between two and nine times. The J gene is TRBJ2-7, the V gene TRBV9; 10 nucleotides agree with TRBD1. This CDR3 is built from 16 residues. The ends lost 4 bases at V and 5 bases at J; junction bases unmatched: 12. Per the germline V gene, CDR1 is SGDLS and CDR2 is YYNGEE. The CDR3 nucleotides read TGTGCCAGCAGCCCAGAGGGCGGACAGGGGGGCGACGAGCAGTACTTC. Its protein product is CASSPEGGQGGDEQYF.

CDR3 amino acids: CASKSMGLAGADEQFF. CDR3 sequence (DNA): TGTGCCAGCAAAAGCATGGGACTAGCGGGAGCCGATGAGCAGTTCTTC. The rearrangement joins TRBV28 to TRBJ2-1; 14 positions match TRBD2. V lost 7 bases and J lost 8; bases outside the gene matches: 10. The germline gives CDR1 MDHEN, CDR2 SYDVKM. The CDR3 is made up of 16 amino acids.

This clonotype was seen many times. V and J are TRBV28 and TRBJ2-1; 7 bases are a match to TRBD2. Germline CDR1 is MDHEN and CDR2 is SYDVKM. The CDR3 is 16 amino acids. The V gene end was trimmed by 3 bases and the J gene end by 1 base; junction bases not matched to a gene: 6. CDR3 in amino acids: CASSFLGGSSYNEQFF. The CDR3 DNA is TGTGCCAGCAGTTTTCTTGGCGGGAGTTCCTACAATGAGCAGTTCTTC.

J is TRBJ2-3 and V is TRBV4-2; 7 bases fit TRBD1. The trim removed 2 bases at V and 5 bases at J, leaving 4 bases unmatched. Germline lookup yields CDR1 LGHNA and CDR2 YNFKEQ. CDR3 length: 14 residues. The CDR3 DNA follows: TGTGCCAGCAGCCAAACACAGGGGAAAGATACGCAGTATTTT. It specifies CASSQTQGKDTQYF.

In its sample, this clonotype was seen a few times. The chain has TRBV4-1 and TRBJ2-1, with D unclear. The germline V gene has CDR1 MGHRA and CDR2 YSYEKL. V was trimmed by 2 bases and J by 5 bases, leaving 10 bases between them. CDR3 length equals 14 residues. DNA of the CDR3: TGCGCCAGCAGCCAACCGATAACGAACAATGAGCAGTTCTTC. It codes for CASSQPITNNEQFF.

The table lists this clonotype with a few counts. This sequence joins TRBV9 and TRBJ2-1; D not certain. Trimming cost V 2 bases and J 8 bases, with 20 bases left between them. The CDR3 contains 16 residues. Germline CDR1 and CDR2: SGDLS and YYNGEE. The CDR3 here is CASSVVKGGVGDEQFF. CDR3 sequence (DNA): TGTGCCAGCAGCGTGGTAAAGGGTGGAGTCGGTGATGAGCAGTTCTTC.

This clonotype showed up just a few times. The chain joins TRBV14 to TRBJ2-1; TRBD2 matches 12 bases. J was trimmed by 9 bases and V by 0 bases; bases with no gene match: 6. The CDR3 sequence is 16 residues long. The germline CDR1 and CDR2 sequences are SGHDN and FVKESK. The chain's CDR3 is CASSQDRASGRGEQFF. In DNA form, the CDR3 reads TGTGCCAGCAGCCAAGATCGGGCTAGCGGGAGGGGTGAGCAGTTCTTC.

The chain combines TRBV10-3 with TRBJ2-5; 8 bases are shared with TRBD2. CDR3 length: 14 residues. Trimming cost V 4 bases and J 4 bases; bases outside gene matches: 5. CDR1 is ENHRY and CDR2 is SYGVKD in the germline V gene. Written as DNA, the CDR3 is TGTGCCATCAGTGTAGCGGGATCGTCAGAGACCCAGTACTTC. This codes for CAISVAGSSETQYF.